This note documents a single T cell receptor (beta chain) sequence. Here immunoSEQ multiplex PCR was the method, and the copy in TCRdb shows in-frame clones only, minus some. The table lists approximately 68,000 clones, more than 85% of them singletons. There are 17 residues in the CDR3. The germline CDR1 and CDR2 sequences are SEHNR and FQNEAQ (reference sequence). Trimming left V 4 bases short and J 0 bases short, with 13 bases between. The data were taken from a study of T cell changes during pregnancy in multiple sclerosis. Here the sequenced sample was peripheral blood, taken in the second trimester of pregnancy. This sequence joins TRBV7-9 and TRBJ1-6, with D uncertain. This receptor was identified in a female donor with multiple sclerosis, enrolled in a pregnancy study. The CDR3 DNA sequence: TGTGCCAGCAGCTACGGACTCCTGAGCTCCTATAATTCACCCCTCCACTTT. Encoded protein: CASSYGLLSSYNSPLHF.